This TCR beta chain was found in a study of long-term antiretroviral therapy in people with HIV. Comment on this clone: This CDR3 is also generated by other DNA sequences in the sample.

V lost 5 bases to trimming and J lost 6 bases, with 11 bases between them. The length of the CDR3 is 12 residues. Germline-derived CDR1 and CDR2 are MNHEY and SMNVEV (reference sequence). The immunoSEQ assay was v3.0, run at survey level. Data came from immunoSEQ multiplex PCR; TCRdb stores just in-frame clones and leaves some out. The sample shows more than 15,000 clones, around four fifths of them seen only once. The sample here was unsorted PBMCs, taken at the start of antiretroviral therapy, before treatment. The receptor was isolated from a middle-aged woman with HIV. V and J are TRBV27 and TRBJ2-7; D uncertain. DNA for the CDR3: TGTGCCAGCAGTCACCCCCCCGGCGAGCAGTACTTC. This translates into CASSHPPGEQYF.